The clone carrying this T cell receptor beta chain was seen only a few times. Its cognate antigen is unknown. These data belong to a study of identical twins. Study-wide findings and caveats: The presence of invariant MAIT and iNKT cells could partly confound analyses of zero-insertion sequences.

Addition of a universal primer site occurred through template switching, and cDNA carried unique molecular identifiers. TCRdb passed the 5' RACE reads through MiXCR, listing each CDR3 protein once. The repertoire includes 690,000 or so distinct CDR3 sequences, 8.5% to 9% of them detected once, and 0.98% sits in the top ten. Healthy Caucasians, and only they, were the donors. These records were also assigned to another study, of yellow fever vaccine responses in identical twins. That paper notes: Vaccine-induced T cell responses in twins were reportedly observed to appear partly convergent, partly personalized.

The receptor was isolated from a woman under 30 in good health. Sequencing was carried out using PBMCs.

The CDR3 sequence: CASSLGLGEAFF. As DNA, the CDR3 is TGTGCCAGCAGCTTGGGCTTGGGGGAAGCTTTCTTT. The gene calls are TRBV5-4 and TRBJ1-1; D ambiguous. This CDR3 is 12 amino acids long. V lost 0 bases and J lost 8, with 8 bases in between. Germline values: CDR1 SGHNT, CDR2 YYREEE (reference sequence). The full variable domain, rest sourced from reference TRBV5-4 and TRBJ1-1, is ETGVTQSPTHLIKTRGQQVTLRCSSQSGHNTVSWYQQALGQGPQFIFQYYREEENGRGNFPPRFSGLQFPNYSSELNVNALELDDSALYLCASSLGLGEAFFGQGTRLTVV.